The clone carrying this T cell receptor (beta chain) occurred many times. Its antigen is unidentified. MiXCR, run by TCRdb on the multiplex PCR reads, gives a single entry per CDR3 protein. The sample lists around 130,000 distinct CDR3 sequences; approximately 22% were seen once. The V segment lost 0 bases and the J segment 4 bases; nucleotides outside the gene matches: 15. The CDR3 contains 20 residues. CDR1 and CDR2 (germline): SNHLY, FYNNEI. The sample comes from a study of breast tumors, draining lymph nodes, adjacent tissues. Study-wide points: Tumor T cell lymph node origin was a supported hypothesis, not proven. Most tumor T cells seemingly derive from lymph node, then expand in tumor. Luminal-like breast cancer showed significantly greater tumor-nontumor repertoire similarity than basal-like breast cancer did. Tumor repertoires ranked between lymph nodes and nontumor tissue in diversity, with V and J gene preferences.

Breast cancer patients provided tissue from their axillary draining lymph nodes. The chain carries TRBV2 and TRBJ2-7; 13 bases map to TRBD2. The sequence was collected from a female donor with breast cancer. Some clones in this sample may be carry-over from other donors' samples. Sequenced: axillary lymph node tissue. CDR3 coding DNA: TGTGCCAGCAGTGAAGCGCTTCGTCTCTGGCCGGGACTAGCGGGGTACGAGCAGTACTTC. Its protein is CASSEALRLWPGLAGYEQYF.